This T cell receptor (beta chain) derives from a study of T cell changes during pregnancy in multiple sclerosis (dated by TCRdb to the late 2010s). Background for the entire study: The study examined how the T cell repertoire changed over the course of pregnancy in women with multiple sclerosis.

Library creation used the immunoSEQ multiplex PCR assay. The clones in this table, taken by TCRdb from immuneACCESS, are in-frame only. Not every clone is retained; where verified, under half of the shortfall comes from an unresolved V gene, and the cause of the rest is unknown. In this sample the table shows tens of thousands of clones, 93% of which occur a single time. The ten biggest clones cover 3% to 4% of the sample. This clone was picked up a small number of times. What this receptor recognizes is not known. There are no base qualities to consult, and no much larger clone falls within one base. For this chain, trimming is 4 bases at the V end and 4 bases at the J end, and the number of junction bases without a gene match is 6. Counted from cysteine to phenylalanine, this CDR3 has 15 amino acids. Here the CDR3 DNA is all that survives: 45 bases in frame from base 1. The germline V gene provides CDR1 MGHDK and CDR2 SYGVNS.

Sequenced material: CD8+ T cells from peripheral blood mononuclear cells, taken in the second trimester of pregnancy. This TCR was recovered from a female donor with multiple sclerosis, enrolled in a pregnancy study. The chain links TRBV25-1 with TRBJ1-2; 10 central bases correspond to TRBD1. The CDR3 protein is CASSVGTGVSYGYTF. The sequenced DNA: TGTGCCAGCAGTGTTGGGACAGGGGTTAGCTATGGCTACACCTTC.